Listed below are T cell receptor beta chains from one sample, sequenced in a study of tumor and adjacent non-tumor tissue in lung cancer. MiXCR, applied by TCRdb to the multiplex PCR reads, yields one record per CDR3 protein. Here the sample spans tens of thousands of distinct CDR3 sequences, less than 75% being singletons. Sample: distant non-tumor lung tissue. The receptors come from a woman in her forties or fifties with non-small cell lung cancer. Both conserved end residues are part of each CDR3. Each record gives: D gene, J gene, CDR3 length, clone size, V gene, CDR3 protein, CDR3 DNA. A D gene is named only where the DNA matches it firmly. Clone size appears in some rows only: once, few, many, or a class for an expanded clone.

d_gene: NA
j_gene: TRBJ2-1
len: 16
abundance: NA
v_gene: TRBV28
CDR3aa: CVSRSITSRFRNEQFF
CDR3nt: TGTGTCAGCAGGTCCATTACTAGCAGGTTTAGGAATGAGCAGTTCTTC

d_gene: NA
j_gene: TRBJ1-6
len: 12
abundance: NA
v_gene: TRBV6-5
CDR3aa: CASNQIEYDLHF
CDR3nt: TGTGCCAGCAATCAGATAGAGTACGACCTCCACTTT

d_gene: NA
j_gene: TRBJ2-5
len: 18
abundance: NA
v_gene: TRBV11-2
CDR3aa: CPSSLKGSGYPLQETQYF
CDR3nt: TGTCCCAGTAGCTTAAAGGGTAGCGGATACCCTTTGCAAGAGACCCAGTACTTC

d_gene: NA
j_gene: TRBJ1-4
len: 14
abundance: NA
v_gene: TRBV11-2
CDR3aa: CASSLDNINGKLFF
CDR3nt: TGTGCCAGCAGCCTTGATAACATTAATGGAAAACTGTTTTTT

d_gene: NA
j_gene: TRBJ2-3
len: 15
abundance: NA
v_gene: TRBV5-4
CDR3aa: CASSLGLAAPNTQYF
CDR3nt: TGTGCCAGCAGCCTGGGGCTAGCAGCTCCTAATACGCAGTATTTT

d_gene: TRBD2
j_gene: TRBJ2-7
len: 20
abundance: few
v_gene: TRBV28
CDR3aa: CASSHCLAGLCLGGYYEQYF
CDR3nt: TGTGCCAGCAGCCACTGCCTAGCGGGTCTCTGCCTTGGGGGGTACTACGAGCAGTACTTC

d_gene: TRBD1
j_gene: TRBJ2-7
len: 14
abundance: NA
v_gene: TRBV11-3
CDR3aa: CTSNSGQAPYEQYF
CDR3nt: TGTACCAGCAACTCCGGACAGGCCCCCTACGAGCAGTACTTC

d_gene: NA
j_gene: TRBJ1-6
len: 16
abundance: NA
v_gene: TRBV21-1
CDR3aa: CASSKVPGEYNSPLHF
CDR3nt: TGTGCCAGCAGCAAAGTACCTGGGGAATATAATTCACCCCTCCACTTT

d_gene: TRBD2
j_gene: TRBJ2-3
len: 18
abundance: NA
v_gene: TRBV30
CDR3aa: CAWSVGLGLAGVRFTHYF
CDR3nt: TGTGCCTGGAGCGTGGGGCTCGGACTAGCGGGAGTCCGGTTTACGCACTATTTT

d_gene: NA
j_gene: TRBJ2-2
len: 19
abundance: NA
v_gene: TRBV11-2
CDR3aa: CASSLDSEWSLQNTGELFF
CDR3nt: TGTGCGAGCAGCTTAGACTCGGAGTGGAGCCTACAGAACACCGGGGAGCTGTTTTTT

d_gene: NA
j_gene: TRBJ1-3
len: 14
abundance: NA
v_gene: TRBV20-1
CDR3aa: CSAMTTRSGNTIYF
CDR3nt: TGCAGTGCTATGACGACACGCTCTGGAAACACCATATATTTT

d_gene: NA
j_gene: TRBJ1-4
len: 14
abundance: NA
v_gene: TRBV12-3/TRBV12-4
CDR3aa: CATRMTGENEKVFF
CDR3nt: TGTGCCACCAGGATGACAGGAGAGAATGAAAAAGTGTTTTTT

d_gene: NA
j_gene: TRBJ2-1
len: 15
abundance: NA
v_gene: TRBV20-1
CDR3aa: CRALGGRGFYNEQFF
CDR3nt: TGCAGAGCACTGGGTGGGAGAGGTTTTTACAATGAGCAGTTCTTC

d_gene: TRBD2
j_gene: TRBJ2-1
len: 16
abundance: many
v_gene: TRBV28
CDR3aa: CASRTSGKLSYNEQFF
CDR3nt: TGTGCCAGCAGAACTAGCGGAAAGCTCTCCTACAATGAGCAGTTCTTC